This paragraph covers one TCR beta chain sequence. Its specificity is unknown. Naivety among CD8 cells was defined by CD45RO negativity and positive CCR7 selection, thereby excluding terminally differentiated effector memory CD45RA+ cells. The data derive from a study of shared clonotypes between healthy human individuals. Study-level points and caveats: Sampling covered nothing but blood. Tissue TCR repertoires likely differ from those found in blood.

Assay: immunoSEQ multiplex PCR; the TCRdb copy retains only in-frame clones and omits some. The sample lists just over 2,000,000 clones, roughly 94% occurring once. Trimming pared 6 bases from V and 1 base from J, leaving 13 bases between. The CDR3 runs 15 residues. Germline V gives CDR1 MGHRA, CDR2 YSYEKL. The sequencing sample was made of naive CD8+ T cells sorted from blood. The source of this sequence is a man aged 18 to 30 in good health. The chain employs TRBV4-1 and TRBJ1-5; D might be TRBD1 (6 bases). CDR3 nucleotide sequence: TGCGCCAGCAGTAGGGCACAGGGAAGCAATCAGCCCCAGCATTTT. It yields the protein CASSRAQGSNQPQHF.